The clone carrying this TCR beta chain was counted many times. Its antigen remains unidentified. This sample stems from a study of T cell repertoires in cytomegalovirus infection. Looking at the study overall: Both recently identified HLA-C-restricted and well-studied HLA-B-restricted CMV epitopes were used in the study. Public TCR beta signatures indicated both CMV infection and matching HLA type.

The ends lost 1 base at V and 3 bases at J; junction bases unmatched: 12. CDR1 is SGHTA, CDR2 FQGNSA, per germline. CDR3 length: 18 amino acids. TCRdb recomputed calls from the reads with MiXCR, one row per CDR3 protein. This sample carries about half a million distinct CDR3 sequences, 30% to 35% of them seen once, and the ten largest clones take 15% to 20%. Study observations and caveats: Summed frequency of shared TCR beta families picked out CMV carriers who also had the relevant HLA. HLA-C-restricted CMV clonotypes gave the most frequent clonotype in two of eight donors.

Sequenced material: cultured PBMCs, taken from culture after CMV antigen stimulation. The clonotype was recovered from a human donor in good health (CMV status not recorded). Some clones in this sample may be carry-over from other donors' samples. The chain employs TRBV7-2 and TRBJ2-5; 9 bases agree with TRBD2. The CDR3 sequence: CASSLVAWGGRAEETQYF. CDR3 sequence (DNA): TGTGCCAGCAGCTTAGTAGCGTGGGGCGGGAGGGCCGAAGAGACCCAGTACTTC. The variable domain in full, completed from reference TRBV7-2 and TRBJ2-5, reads GAGVSQSPSNKVTEKGKDVELRCDPISGHTALYWYRQSLGQGLEFLIYFQGNSAPDKSGLPSDRFSAERTGGSVSTLTIQRTQQEDSAVYLCASSLVAWGGRAEETQYFGPGTRLLVL.